The rows below give T cell receptor beta chains drawn from one sample of a study of vaccination and CD4 T cells after COVID-19. Antigens of these TCRs are unknown. Each CDR3 protein gets one entry after TCRdb re-called the PCR reads with MiXCR. The table lists nearly 25,000 distinct CDR3 sequences, roughly 29% of them singletons, with approximately 3% in the top ten. Sample: CD4+ T cells from blood, cultured in vitro, taken about 7 months after SARS-CoV-2 vaccination. These receptors were taken from a human donor who had recovered from COVID-19. Both conserved end residues are part of each CDR3. The order of the fields is D gene, V gene, CDR3 protein. A D gene is named only where the DNA matches it firmly.

D gene: NA; V gene: TRBV6-1; CDR3 protein: CATIRPGVTEAFF
D gene: TRBD1; V gene: TRBV20-1; CDR3 protein: CSAEKRSGQGSPRGTQYF
D gene: TRBD2; V gene: TRBV6-5; CDR3 protein: CASSSARLAGTYEQYF
D gene: TRBD2; V gene: TRBV20-1; CDR3 protein: CSAQRLAGLLNFYEQYF
D gene: TRBD2; V gene: TRBV10-3; CDR3 protein: CAITSSGINLEETQYF
D gene: NA; V gene: TRBV20-1; CDR3 protein: CSAPTLVPYNEQFF
D gene: NA; V gene: TRBV6-1; CDR3 protein: CASSRVQETQYF
D gene: TRBD2; V gene: TRBV7-9; CDR3 protein: CASSLVAGAYEQYF
D gene: TRBD1; V gene: TRBV15; CDR3 protein: CATSTRQGRETQYF
D gene: TRBD1; V gene: TRBV5-4; CDR3 protein: CASSLAGTGGVKAFF
D gene: NA; V gene: TRBV24-1; CDR3 protein: CATSDGQPITDTQYF
D gene: NA; V gene: TRBV5-1; CDR3 protein: CASSLWDGKETQYF
D gene: TRBD2; V gene: TRBV4-1; CDR3 protein: CASSQVLAASTDTQYF
D gene: TRBD2; V gene: TRBV20-1; CDR3 protein: CSADRTSGRWEAETQYF
D gene: TRBD2; V gene: TRBV28; CDR3 protein: CASSARTSGRAVAYEQYF
D gene: NA; V gene: TRBV25-1; CDR3 protein: CASSDPYGLRGQETQYF
D gene: NA; V gene: TRBV4-1; CDR3 protein: CASSQGLGINSPLHF
D gene: TRBD2; V gene: TRBV24-1; CDR3 protein: CATSGAGDAGGEQFF
D gene: NA; V gene: TRBV7-9; CDR3 protein: CASSLRGVRGSETQYF
D gene: TRBD1; V gene: TRBV7-9; CDR3 protein: CASSLLGTGFDIQYF
D gene: NA; V gene: TRBV7-3; CDR3 protein: CASSPLGSYNEQFF
D gene: TRBD2; V gene: TRBV20-1; CDR3 protein: CSARDLRTSGRQETQYF
D gene: TRBD2; V gene: TRBV10-3; CDR3 protein: CAISERGLAGNNEQFF
D gene: TRBD2; V gene: TRBV10-3; CDR3 protein: CAISGSSGTTDTQYF
D gene: NA; V gene: TRBV2; CDR3 protein: CASSYNREYTQYF
D gene: NA; V gene: TRBV25-1; CDR3 protein: CATRALGGELFF
D gene: NA; V gene: TRBV7-9; CDR3 protein: CASSSSGVVGNEQFF
D gene: TRBD2; V gene: TRBV20-1; CDR3 protein: CSAIPGLAGSLQETQYF
D gene: NA; V gene: TRBV4-1; CDR3 protein: CASSQGGWGLETEAFF
D gene: NA; V gene: TRBV7-9; CDR3 protein: CASRHREGQVSGANVLTF
D gene: TRBD1; V gene: TRBV7-3; CDR3 protein: CASRPGQGFGDTEAFF
D gene: NA; V gene: TRBV4-2; CDR3 protein: CASSQANRDQYF
D gene: TRBD2; V gene: TRBV20-1; CDR3 protein: CSARGLAGGLQETQYF
D gene: TRBD2; V gene: TRBV24-1; CDR3 protein: CATRELAGDHEQYF
D gene: TRBD1; V gene: TRBV19; CDR3 protein: CASTDRGSRGANVLTF
D gene: TRBD1; V gene: TRBV20-1; CDR3 protein: CSAVIGTGTLNQPQHF
D gene: TRBD1; V gene: TRBV6-5; CDR3 protein: CASSSPRTGVRAWTYEQYF
D gene: NA; V gene: TRBV19; CDR3 protein: CASSNGPAETQYF
D gene: TRBD2; V gene: TRBV7-3; CDR3 protein: CASSSIAGESDTQYF
D gene: NA; V gene: TRBV7-2; CDR3 protein: CASNSASGTQYEQYF
D gene: TRBD1; V gene: TRBV5-1; CDR3 protein: CASSLGAGGGEKETQYF
D gene: NA; V gene: TRBV19; CDR3 protein: CASSIDGQPQETQYF
D gene: TRBD1; V gene: TRBV20-1; CDR3 protein: CSASGGGNYGYTF
D gene: TRBD2; V gene: TRBV6-1; CDR3 protein: CASSILAGDYEQYF
D gene: NA; V gene: TRBV29-1; CDR3 protein: CSVEPTQGGQETQYF
D gene: TRBD1; V gene: TRBV12-3/TRBV12-4; CDR3 protein: CASSRGRGYTF
D gene: NA; V gene: TRBV21-1; CDR3 protein: CASSKGADRGSNQPQHF
D gene: NA; V gene: TRBV6-5; CDR3 protein: CASSYAKGGGSEQFF
D gene: TRBD1; V gene: TRBV7-8; CDR3 protein: CASSLGTGITDTQYF
D gene: NA; V gene: TRBV20-1; CDR3 protein: CSASKQGLFWAQHF
D gene: TRBD2; V gene: TRBV28; CDR3 protein: CASSLYRGTRLRTDTQYF
D gene: TRBD2; V gene: TRBV7-2; CDR3 protein: CASSLLAGVINEQFF
D gene: NA; V gene: TRBV28; CDR3 protein: CASSLLEVFTDTQYF
D gene: NA; V gene: TRBV19; CDR3 protein: CASSISLTGTFSNQPQHF